A selection of T cell receptor beta chains follows, all from one sample in a study of blood T cells in healthy people across ages. TCRdb processed the 5' RACE reads anew with MiXCR; each CDR3 protein has one entry. Seen here are hundreds of thousands of distinct CDR3 sequences, less than 25% observed once, and the top ten hold just over 8.5%. These data also formed part of another study, on T cells of mothers and their children.

Sequenced material: blood. The receptors here all came from a boy aged 5-17 years in good health. CDR3s include the opening cysteine and the closing phenylalanine or tryptophan. The D gene is left open where the match is weak. Where a row states a size, it is once, few, many or the class of an expanded clone; other rows omit it.

abundance,d_gene,j_gene,v_gene,CDR3aa,CDR3nt
NA,NA,TRBJ1-6,TRBV6-6,CASRPSESPLHF,TGTGCCAGCAGGCCCTCTGAATCACCCCTCCACTTT
NA,NA,TRBJ1-1,TRBV30,CAWTSGRNTEAFF,TGTGCCTGGACTTCGGGGCGGAACACTGAAGCTTTCTTT
few,TRBD1,TRBJ2-7,TRBV4-1,CASSSQGASYEQYF,TGCGCCAGCAGCTCACAGGGGGCATCCTACGAGCAGTACTTC
few,NA,TRBJ2-5,TRBV25-1,CASSESQGAGETQYF,TGTGCCAGCAGTGAATCTCAGGGCGCAGGGGAGACCCAGTACTTC
NA,TRBD2,TRBJ2-3,TRBV7-3,CASTAGGSQADTQYF,TGTGCCAGCACCGCGGGGGGGTCTCAAGCAGATACGCAGTATTTT
NA,TRBD1,TRBJ1-2,TRBV20-1,CSAQGAGYGYTF,TGCAGTGCGCAGGGGGCTGGCTATGGCTACACCTTC
few,TRBD1,TRBJ1-3,TRBV10-3,CAISESGDRSISGNTIYF,TGTGCCATCAGTGAGTCGGGGGACAGATCTATATCTGGAAACACCATATATTTT
NA,NA,TRBJ2-7,TRBV4-3,CASSQGRDRSSYEQYF,TGCGCCAGCAGCCAAGGGAGAGACAGGAGCTCCTACGAGCAGTACTTC
NA,TRBD2,TRBJ2-7,TRBV20-1,CSARSLAGNEQYF,TGCAGTGCGAGGTCCCTAGCGGGCAACGAGCAGTACTTC
many,TRBD2,TRBJ2-5,TRBV3-1,CASSQGGLAEETQYF,TGTGCCAGCAGCCAAGGGGGACTAGCGGAAGAGACCCAGTACTTC
few,NA,TRBJ1-2,TRBV5-5,CASRPGQLYGYTF,TGTGCCAGCAGACCAGGACAGCTCTATGGCTACACCTTC
NA,TRBD2,TRBJ2-3,TRBV5-1,CASSSGLAQSTDTQYF,TGCGCCAGCAGCTCGGGACTAGCGCAGAGCACAGATACGCAGTATTTT
many,TRBD1,TRBJ2-5,TRBV20-1,CSARGIRKGQGAGETQYF,TGCAGTGCTAGAGGGATAAGAAAGGGACAGGGGGCTGGAGAGACCCAGTACTTC
few,NA,TRBJ2-3,TRBV15,CATSRDQRVGTDTQYF,TGTGCCACCAGCAGAGATCAAAGGGTCGGCACAGATACGCAGTATTTT
few,TRBD1,TRBJ1-1,TRBV11-2,CASSEDGQGLIGAFF,TGTGCCAGCAGCGAAGACGGACAGGGACTTATTGGAGCTTTCTTT
once,NA,TRBJ2-3,TRBV28,CASSLIGQRTDTQYF,TGTGCCAGCAGTTTGATTGGGCAGCGCACAGATACGCAGTATTTT
NA,TRBD1,TRBJ1-2,TRBV6-5,CASSYDRGSGYTF,TGTGCCAGCAGTTACGACAGGGGGTCTGGCTACACCTTC
NA,TRBD1,TRBJ1-1,TRBV27,CASSLSGGVLTEAFF,TGTGCCAGCAGTTTATCAGGGGGCGTTTTAACTGAAGCTTTCTTT
few,NA,TRBJ2-3,TRBV6-2/TRBV6-3,CACSYSPRTDTQYF,TGTGCCTGCAGTTACTCCCCAAGGACAGATACGCAGTATTTT
NA,NA,TRBJ2-3,TRBV4-3,CASSQDPRAGSTDTQYF,TGCGCCAGCAGCCAAGATCCCCGGGCAGGAAGCACAGATACGCAGTATTTT
few,NA,TRBJ2-5,TRBV7-2,CASSPVGAQGTQYF,TGTGCCAGCAGCCCAGTGGGGGCCCAAGGAACCCAGTACTTC
few,NA,TRBJ2-1,TRBV19,CASSIDLQQGTNEQFF,TGTGCCAGTAGTATAGATCTGCAACAGGGAACTAATGAGCAGTTCTTC
NA,NA,TRBJ1-4,TRBV12-3/TRBV12-4,CASSLRVSNEKLFF,TGTGCCAGCAGCCTCCGGGTCTCTAATGAAAAACTGTTTTTT
NA,TRBD1,TRBJ1-1,TRBV7-9,CASSLRTGTHTEAFF,TGTGCCAGCAGCCTCCGGACAGGGACCCACACTGAAGCTTTCTTT
few,NA,TRBJ2-1,TRBV7-9,CASSSAGTASDEQFF,TGTGCCAGCAGTTCAGCCGGGACCGCATCGGATGAGCAGTTCTTC
NA,TRBD1,TRBJ1-4,TRBV20-1,CSAREGTGAEKLFF,TGCAGTGCTAGAGAAGGGACAGGGGCCGAAAAACTGTTTTTT
few,TRBD2,TRBJ2-5,TRBV3-1,CASGGSGIGETQYF,TGTGCCAGCGGGGGTAGCGGGATCGGCGAGACCCAGTACTTC
few,NA,TRBJ2-2,TRBV29-1,CSVDGHYTGELFF,TGCAGCGTTGACGGACACTACACCGGGGAGCTGTTTTTT
many,NA,TRBJ1-2,TRBV4-3,CASSQERGSGYTF,TGCGCCAGCAGCCAAGAAAGGGGCAGTGGCTACACCTTC
few,TRBD2,TRBJ2-7,TRBV6-2/TRBV6-3,CASSYKGLAVSYEQYF,TGTGCCAGCAGTTACAAGGGACTAGCGGTGTCCTACGAGCAGTACTTC
NA,NA,TRBJ2-5,TRBV7-3,CASSTGNLQETQYF,TGTGCCAGCAGCACGGGGAACCTTCAAGAGACCCAGTACTTC
few,TRBD1,TRBJ1-2,TRBV10-3,CASIRGGPPNYGYTF,TGTGCTAGCATCAGGGGGGGGCCGCCTAACTATGGCTACACCTTC
NA,NA,TRBJ1-1,TRBV20-1,CSARGGEGHTEAFF,TGCAGTGCTAGAGGCGGGGAGGGGCACACTGAAGCTTTCTTT
few,NA,TRBJ2-6,TRBV24-1,CATSGPGHFSGANVLTF,TGTGCCACCAGTGGGCCGGGACACTTCTCTGGGGCCAACGTCCTGACTTTC
many,TRBD2,TRBJ2-3,TRBV12-3/TRBV12-4,CASSQGLATSTDTQYF,TGTGCCAGCAGTCAAGGACTAGCGACTAGCACAGATACGCAGTATTTT
NA,TRBD1,TRBJ1-4,TRBV7-2,CASSYGQGREKLFF,TGTGCCAGCAGCTATGGACAGGGCCGGGAAAAACTGTTTTTT
NA,NA,TRBJ2-7,TRBV6-5,CASSYSWVHEQYF,TGTGCCAGCAGTTACTCGTGGGTTCACGAGCAGTACTTC